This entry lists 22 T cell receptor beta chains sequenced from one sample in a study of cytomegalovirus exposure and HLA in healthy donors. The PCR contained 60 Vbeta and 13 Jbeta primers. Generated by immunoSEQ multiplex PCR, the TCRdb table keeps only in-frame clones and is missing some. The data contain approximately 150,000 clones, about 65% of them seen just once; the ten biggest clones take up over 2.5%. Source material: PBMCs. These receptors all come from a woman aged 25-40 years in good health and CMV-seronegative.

The CDR3 is CASSHRGRVSAGELFF. The CDR3 DNA follows: TGTGCCAGCAGCCACCGCGGCAGGGTCTCGGCCGGGGAGCTGTTTTTT. The genes are TRBV9 and TRBJ2-2; weak D call: TRBD1 (5 bases). Germline loops: CDR1 SGDLS, CDR2 YYNGEE. V dropped 4 bases and J dropped 6 bases, with 19 bases sitting between them. The CDR3 is 16 amino acids.

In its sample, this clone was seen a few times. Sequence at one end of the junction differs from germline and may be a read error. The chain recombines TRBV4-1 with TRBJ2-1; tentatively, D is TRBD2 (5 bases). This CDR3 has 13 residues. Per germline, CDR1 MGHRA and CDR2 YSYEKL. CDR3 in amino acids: CASSQDAESLGVF. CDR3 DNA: TGCGCCAGCAGCCAAGATGCCGAGAGTTTGGGAGTCTTC.

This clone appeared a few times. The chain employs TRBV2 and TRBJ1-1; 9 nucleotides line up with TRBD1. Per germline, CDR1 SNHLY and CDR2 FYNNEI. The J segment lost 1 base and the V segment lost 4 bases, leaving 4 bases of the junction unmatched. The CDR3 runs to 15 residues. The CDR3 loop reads CASSGDRAPNTEAFF. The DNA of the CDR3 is TGTGCCAGCAGTGGGGACAGGGCCCCGAACACTGAAGCTTTCTTT.

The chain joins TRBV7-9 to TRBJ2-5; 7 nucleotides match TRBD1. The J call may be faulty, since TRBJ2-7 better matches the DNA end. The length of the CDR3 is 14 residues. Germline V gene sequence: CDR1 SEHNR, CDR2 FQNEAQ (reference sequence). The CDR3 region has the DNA TGTGCCAGCAGCTATGCCGGGACAGAGTACGAGCAGTACTTC. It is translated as CASSYAGTEYEQYF.

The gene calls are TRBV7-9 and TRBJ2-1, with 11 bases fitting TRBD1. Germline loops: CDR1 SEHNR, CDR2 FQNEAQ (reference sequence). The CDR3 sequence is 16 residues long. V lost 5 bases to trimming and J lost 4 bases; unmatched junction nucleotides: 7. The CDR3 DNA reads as TGTGCCAGCAGCCCCCCCGGGACAGGGGGTTACAATGAGCAGTTCTTC. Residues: CASSPPGTGGYNEQFF.

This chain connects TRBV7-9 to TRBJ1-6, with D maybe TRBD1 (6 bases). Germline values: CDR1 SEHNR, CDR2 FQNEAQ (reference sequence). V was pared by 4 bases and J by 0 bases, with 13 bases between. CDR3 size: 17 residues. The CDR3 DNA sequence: TGTGCCAGCAGCTCTCGGACAGCGAGCTCCTATAATTCACCCCTCCACTTT. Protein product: CASSSRTASSYNSPLHF. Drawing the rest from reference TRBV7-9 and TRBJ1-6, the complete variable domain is DTGVSQNPRHKITKRGQNVTFRCDPISEHNRLYWYRQTLGQGPEFLTYFQNEAQLEKSRLLSDRFSAERPKGSFSTLEIQRTEQGDSAMYLCASSSRTASSYNSPLHFGNGTRLTVT.

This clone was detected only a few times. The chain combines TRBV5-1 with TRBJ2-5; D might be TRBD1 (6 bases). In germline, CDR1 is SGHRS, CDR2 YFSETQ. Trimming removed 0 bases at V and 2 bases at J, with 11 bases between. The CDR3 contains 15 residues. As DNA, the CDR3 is TGCGCCAGCAGCTTGGCTACTGACAGGCAAGAGACCCAGTACTTC. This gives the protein CASSLATDRQETQYF.

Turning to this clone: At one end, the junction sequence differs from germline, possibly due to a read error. CDR3 region: CSSSTTSGGALGETQYF. CDR3 nucleotides: TGTTCCAGCAGTACTACTAGCGGGGGGGCCCTGGGAGAGACCCAGTACTTC. The chain links TRBV7-9 to TRBJ2-5, with TRBD2 matching over 13 bases. The CDR3 loop spans 17 amino acids. In germline, CDR1 is SEHNR, CDR2 FQNEAQ (reference sequence).

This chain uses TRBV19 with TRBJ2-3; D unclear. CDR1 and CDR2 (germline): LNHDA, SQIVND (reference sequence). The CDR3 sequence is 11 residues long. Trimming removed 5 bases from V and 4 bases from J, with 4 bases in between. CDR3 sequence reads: CASSYADTQYF. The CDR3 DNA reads TGTGCCAGTAGTTATGCAGATACGCAGTATTTT.

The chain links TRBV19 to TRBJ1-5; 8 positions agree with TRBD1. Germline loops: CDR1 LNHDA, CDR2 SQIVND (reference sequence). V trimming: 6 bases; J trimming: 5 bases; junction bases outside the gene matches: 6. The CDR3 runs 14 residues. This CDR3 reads CASSPTGGHQPQHF. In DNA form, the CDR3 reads TGTGCCAGTAGCCCCACAGGGGGTCATCAGCCCCAGCATTTT.

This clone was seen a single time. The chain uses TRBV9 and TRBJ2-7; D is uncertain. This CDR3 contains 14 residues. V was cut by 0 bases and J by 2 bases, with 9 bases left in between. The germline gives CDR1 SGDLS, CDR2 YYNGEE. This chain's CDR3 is CASSVGGSAYEQYF. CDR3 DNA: TGTGCCAGCAGCGTAGGTGGCAGTGCCTACGAGCAGTACTTC.

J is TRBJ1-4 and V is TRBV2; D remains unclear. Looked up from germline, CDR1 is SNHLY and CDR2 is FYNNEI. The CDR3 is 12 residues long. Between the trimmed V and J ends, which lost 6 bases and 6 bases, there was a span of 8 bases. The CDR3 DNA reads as TGTGCCAGCAGCTCCGGGGATGAAAAACTGTTTTTT. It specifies CASSSGDEKLFF.

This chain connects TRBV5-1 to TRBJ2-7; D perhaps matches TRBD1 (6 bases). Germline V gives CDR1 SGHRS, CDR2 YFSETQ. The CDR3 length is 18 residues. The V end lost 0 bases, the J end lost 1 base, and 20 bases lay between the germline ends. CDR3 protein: CASSLDLDRDTISYEQYF. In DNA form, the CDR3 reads TGCGCCAGCAGCTTGGACTTGGACCGGGACACAATATCCTACGAGCAGTACTTC.

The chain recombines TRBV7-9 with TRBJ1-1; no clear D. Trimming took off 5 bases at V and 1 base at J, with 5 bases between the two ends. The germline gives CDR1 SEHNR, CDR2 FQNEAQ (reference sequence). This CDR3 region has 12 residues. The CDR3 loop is CASSHRNTEAFF. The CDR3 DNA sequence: TGTGCCAGCAGCCACAGGAACACTGAAGCTTTCTTT.

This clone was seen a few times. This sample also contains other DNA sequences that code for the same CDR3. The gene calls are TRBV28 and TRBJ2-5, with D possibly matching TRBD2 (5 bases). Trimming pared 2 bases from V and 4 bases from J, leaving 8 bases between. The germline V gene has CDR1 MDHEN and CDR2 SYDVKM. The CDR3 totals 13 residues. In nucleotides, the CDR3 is TGTGCCAGCAGTTTAGCGGGCAGAGAGACCCAGTACTTC. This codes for CASSLAGRETQYF. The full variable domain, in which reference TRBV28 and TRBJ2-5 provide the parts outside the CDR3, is DVKVTQSSRYLVKRTGEKVFLECVQDMDHENMFWYRQDPGLGLRLIYFSYDVKMKEKGDIPEGYSVSREKKERFSLILESASTNQTSMYLCASSLAGRETQYFGPGTRLLVL.

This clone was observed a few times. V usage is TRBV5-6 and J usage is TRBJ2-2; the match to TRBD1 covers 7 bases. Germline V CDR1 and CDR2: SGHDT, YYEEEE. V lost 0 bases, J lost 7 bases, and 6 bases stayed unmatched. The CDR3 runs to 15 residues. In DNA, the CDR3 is TGTGCCAGCAGCTTGGAACCAGGGGGTGTCGGGGAGCTGTTTTTT. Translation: CASSLEPGGVGELFF.

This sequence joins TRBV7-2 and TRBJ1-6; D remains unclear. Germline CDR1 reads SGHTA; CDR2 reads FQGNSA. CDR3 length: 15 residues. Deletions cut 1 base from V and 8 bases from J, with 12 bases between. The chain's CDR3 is CASSLGLRRDSPLHF. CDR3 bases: TGTGCCAGCAGCTTAGGACTGCGGAGGGATTCACCCCTCCACTTT.

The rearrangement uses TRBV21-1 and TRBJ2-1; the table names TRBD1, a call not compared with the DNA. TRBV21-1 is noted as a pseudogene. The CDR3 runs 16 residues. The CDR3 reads CASSKAGQSSYNEQFF. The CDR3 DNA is TGTGCCAGCAGCAAAGCCGGACAGAGCTCCTACAATGAGCAGTTCTTC.

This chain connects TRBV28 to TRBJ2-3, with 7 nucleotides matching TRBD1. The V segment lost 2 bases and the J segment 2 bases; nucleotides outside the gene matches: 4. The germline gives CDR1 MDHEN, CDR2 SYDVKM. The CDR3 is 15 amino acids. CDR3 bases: TGTGCCAGCAGTTTAACAGGGGAAGTCACAGATACGCAGTATTTT. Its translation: CASSLTGEVTDTQYF.

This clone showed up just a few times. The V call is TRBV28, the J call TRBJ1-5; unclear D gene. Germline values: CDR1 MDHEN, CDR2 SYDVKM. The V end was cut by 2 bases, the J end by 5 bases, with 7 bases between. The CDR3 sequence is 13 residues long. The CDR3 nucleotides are TGTGCCAGCAGTTTACGGTTACATCAGCCCCAGCATTTT. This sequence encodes CASSLRLHQPQHF.

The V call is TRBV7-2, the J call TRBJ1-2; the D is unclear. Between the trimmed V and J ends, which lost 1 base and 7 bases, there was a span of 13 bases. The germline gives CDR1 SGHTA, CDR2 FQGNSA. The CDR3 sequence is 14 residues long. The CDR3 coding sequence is TGTGCCAGCAGCTTAGTCGGTTCATCGGGTGGCTACACCTTC. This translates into CASSLVGSSGGYTF.

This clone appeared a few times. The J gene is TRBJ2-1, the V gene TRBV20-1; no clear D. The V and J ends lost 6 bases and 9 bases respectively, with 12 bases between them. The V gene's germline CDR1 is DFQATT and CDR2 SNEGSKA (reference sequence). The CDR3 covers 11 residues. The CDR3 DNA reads TGCAGTGCCCTAAAAAGTCTTGAGCAGTTCTTC. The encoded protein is CSALKSLEQFF.